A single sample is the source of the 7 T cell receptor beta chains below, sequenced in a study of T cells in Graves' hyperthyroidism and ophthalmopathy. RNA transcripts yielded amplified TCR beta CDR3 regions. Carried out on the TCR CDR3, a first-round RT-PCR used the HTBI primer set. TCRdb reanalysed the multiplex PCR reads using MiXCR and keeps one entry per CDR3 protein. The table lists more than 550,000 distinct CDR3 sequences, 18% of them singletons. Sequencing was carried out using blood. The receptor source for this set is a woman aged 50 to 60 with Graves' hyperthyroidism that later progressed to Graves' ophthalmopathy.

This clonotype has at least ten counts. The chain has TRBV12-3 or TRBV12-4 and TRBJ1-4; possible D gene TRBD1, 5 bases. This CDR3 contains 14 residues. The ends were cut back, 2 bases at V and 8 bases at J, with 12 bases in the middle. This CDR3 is CASSLTGGREKLFF. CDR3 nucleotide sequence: TGTGCCAGCAGTTTAACGGGGGGAAGGGAAAAACTGTTTTTT.

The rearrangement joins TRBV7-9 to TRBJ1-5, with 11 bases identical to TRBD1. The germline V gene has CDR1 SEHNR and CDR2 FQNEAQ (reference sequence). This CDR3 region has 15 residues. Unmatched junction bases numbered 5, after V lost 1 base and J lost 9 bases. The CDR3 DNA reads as TGTGCCAGCAGCTTAGGGGACAGGGGGTTGGGGCCCCAGCATTTT. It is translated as CASSLGDRGLGPQHF.

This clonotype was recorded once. The CDR3 sequence is CASSYPGRTEAFF. The CDR3 bases are TGTGCCAGCAGTTACCCGGGGAGGACTGAAGCTTTCTTT. The rearrangement joins TRBV6-9 to TRBJ1-1, with D uncertain. CDR3 length: 13 amino acids. Germline CDR1 and CDR2: MNHGY and SVAAGI. V was pared by 3 bases and J by 5 bases, with 10 bases between.

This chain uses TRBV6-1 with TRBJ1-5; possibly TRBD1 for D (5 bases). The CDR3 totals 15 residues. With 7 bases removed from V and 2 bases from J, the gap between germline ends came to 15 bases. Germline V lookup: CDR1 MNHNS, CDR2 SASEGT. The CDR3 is CASNRSGGGNQPQHF. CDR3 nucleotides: TGTGCCAGCAACAGATCCGGGGGTGGCAATCAGCCCCAGCATTTT.

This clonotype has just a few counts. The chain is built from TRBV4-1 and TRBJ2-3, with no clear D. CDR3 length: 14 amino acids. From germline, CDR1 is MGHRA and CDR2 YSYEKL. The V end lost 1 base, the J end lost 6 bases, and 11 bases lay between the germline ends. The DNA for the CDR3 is TGCGCCAGCAGCCAAGTCGGAAGTTCGGATACGCAGTATTTT. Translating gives CASSQVGSSDTQYF.

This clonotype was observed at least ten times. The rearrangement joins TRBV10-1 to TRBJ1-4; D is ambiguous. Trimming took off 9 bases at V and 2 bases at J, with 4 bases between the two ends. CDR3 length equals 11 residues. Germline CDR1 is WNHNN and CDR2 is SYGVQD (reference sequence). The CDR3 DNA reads TGCGCCAGTGGGACTAATGAAAAACTGTTTTTT. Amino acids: CASGTNEKLFF.

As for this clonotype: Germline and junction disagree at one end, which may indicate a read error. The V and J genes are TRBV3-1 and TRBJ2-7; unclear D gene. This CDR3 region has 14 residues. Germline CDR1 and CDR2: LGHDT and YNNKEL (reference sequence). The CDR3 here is CASTQTWQHYEQYF. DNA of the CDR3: TGTGCCAGCACCCAAACGTGGCAGCATTACGAGCAGTACTTC.